Sequencing of this T cell receptor (beta chain) was carried out in a study of T cell responses to AZD1222 COVID-19 vaccine. Regarding the study as a whole: Receipt of two AZD1222 doses was followed by a rise in Spike-specific TCR breadth and depth. Dominant CD4 TCR responses targeted spike regions 160-218 and 743-854.

This CDR3 comprises 15 residues. The V end lost 8 bases, the J end lost 0 bases, and 15 bases lay between the germline ends. CDR1 is MDHEN, CDR2 SYDVKM, per germline. About this clone: The antigen is not known.

Measured with immunoSEQ multiplex PCR; TCRdb has only the in-frame clones, and not every one. The repertoire holds approximately 20,000 clones, 82% seen once, with less than 50% in the top ten. Sequenced here: peripheral blood, sampled on day 0 of AZD1222 vaccination. The chain joins TRBV28 to TRBJ2-3; D is uncertain. The receptor's source is an adult in good health. CDR3 protein: CASGPPASSTDTQYF. CDR3 DNA sequence: TGTGCCAGCGGCCCTCCGGCCTCTAGCACAGATACGCAGTATTTT. The full variable domain, rest sourced from reference TRBV28 and TRBJ2-3, is DVKVTQSSRYLVKRTGEKVFLECVQDMDHENMFWYRQDPGLGLRLIYFSYDVKMKEKGDIPEGYSVSREKKERFSLILESASTNQTSMYLCASGPPASSTDTQYFGPGTRLTVL.